Described below is a single TCR beta chain sequence and its context. TCRdb's table, derived via immunoSEQ multiplex PCR, lists solely in-frame clones and lacks some. The sample lists around 74,000 clones, roughly 85% occurring once. These data belong to a study of OX40 agonist ivuxolimab in advanced cancers. The CDR3 totals 15 residues. The V gene lost 1 base and the J gene lost 4 bases, with 13 bases spanning the gap. Germline-derived CDR1 and CDR2 are SEHNR and FQNEAQ (reference sequence). The sample in question was CD4+ or CD8+ T cells sorted from blood, obtained in a trial of the OX40 agonist ivuxolimab. This receptor was obtained from an adult with an advanced solid tumor such as melanoma, head and neck, liver or kidney cancer. V is TRBV7-9 and J is TRBJ1-1, with unresolved D. The CDR3 coding sequence is TGTGCCAGCAGCTTAGAGAGGGTCTGGAGCACTGAAGCTTTCTTT. This translates into CASSLERVWSTEAFF.